These T cell receptor beta chains were read from a single sample in a study of cytomegalovirus exposure and HLA in healthy donors. Sequencing was performed with immunoSEQ multiplex PCR; in TCRdb, only in-frame clones are kept and a portion is missing. The data include 60,000 to 80,000 clones; the top ten clones carry 4.5% to 5%. Sequenced input: PBMCs. Source of these receptors: a man aged 35-49 years in good health and CMV-seronegative. Both conserved end residues are part of each CDR3. A D gene is named only where the DNA matches it firmly.

CDR3 protein | CDR3 DNA | J gene | D gene | V gene
CASSPWYRGRENTEAFF | TGTGCCAGTAGCCCCTGGTACAGGGGGAGGGAGAACACTGAAGCTTTCTTT | TRBJ1-1 | TRBD1 | TRBV19
CASSYSTVGETQYF | TGTGCCAGCAGTTACTCGACCGTGGGCGAGACCCAGTACTTC | TRBJ2-5 | . | TRBV6-5
CASSWTGKEPQYF | TGTGCCAGCAGTTGGACAGGGAAAGAGCCCCAGTACTTC | TRBJ2-5 | TRBD1 | TRBV2
CASSPPSCGNTEAFF | TGCGCCAGCAGTCCCCCCTCCTGCGGGAACACTGAAGCTTTCTTT | TRBJ1-1 | . | TRBV23-1
CASSLGVTDTQYF | TGTGCCAGCAGTTTGGGCGTAACAGATACGCAGTATTTT | TRBJ2-3 | . | TRBV27
CASLRRQGARETQYF | TGCGCCAGCCTCCGTAGGCAGGGGGCGCGGGAGACCCAGTACTTC | TRBJ2-5 | TRBD1 | TRBV5-1
CASSVEVRIREDGYTF | TGTGCCAGCAGCGTAGAGGTCCGGATTAGGGAGGACGGCTACACCTTC | TRBJ1-2 | . | TRBV9
CASSLDSGAYEGDF | TGCGCCAGCAGCTTGGACTCCGGAGCCTACGAGGGGGACTTC | TRBJ2-7 | . | TRBV5-1
CATSRTRTDPFSYEQYF | TGTGCCACCAGCAGAACCAGGACAGACCCCTTCTCCTACGAGCAGTACTTC | TRBJ2-7 | . | TRBV15
CASSLAPGQGNYNEQFF | TGTGCCAGCAGCCTTGCTCCGGGACAGGGAAACTACAATGAGCAGTTCTTC | TRBJ2-1 | TRBD1 | TRBV14
CASSVDRGYEQYF | TGTGCCAGCAGCGTCGACAGGGGCTACGAGCAGTACTTC | TRBJ2-7 | TRBD1 | TRBV5-6
CASSPFLAADSEAFF | TGTGCCAGCAGCCCCTTCCTCGCGGCAGACTCTGAAGCTTTCTTT | TRBJ1-1 | . | TRBV11-2
CASSPAGGSTDTQYF | TGTGCCAGCAGCCCAGCGGGAGGGAGCACAGATACGCAGTATTTT | TRBJ2-3 | TRBD2 | TRBV11-2
CASSQAGGTQTQYF | TGTGCCAGCAGTCAGGCGGGTGGAACCCAGACCCAGTACTTC | TRBJ2-5 | . | TRBV6-1
CASATIGGASNQPQHF | TGTGCCAGTGCTACTATTGGAGGGGCGAGCAATCAGCCCCAGCATTTT | TRBJ1-5 | . | TRBV19
CASSINPGGDEKLFF | TGTGCCAGTAGTATCAATCCAGGGGGCGACGAAAAACTGTTTTTT | TRBJ1-4 | TRBD1 | TRBV19
CASGLGQGNTEAFF | TGTGCTAGTGGTTTGGGACAGGGGAACACTGAAGCTTTCTTT | TRBJ1-1 | TRBD1 | TRBV12-5
CSARDLDEQYF | TGCAGTGCTAGAGATCTAGACGAGCAGTACTTC | TRBJ2-7 | . | TRBV20-1
CASGSVGRDRTGELFF | TGTGCTAGTGGTTCGGTAGGCAGGGACAGGACCGGGGAGCTGTTTTTT | TRBJ2-2 | TRBD1 | TRBV12-5
CASSEPGTRSYEQYF | TGTGCCAGCAGTGAACCCGGGACTAGATCCTACGAGCAGTACTTC | TRBJ2-7 | TRBD2 | TRBV25-1
CASSLFASTEGEQFF | TGTGCCAGCAGCTTGTTTGCTAGCACAGAAGGTGAGCAGTTCTTC | TRBJ2-1 | . | TRBV5-5
CASSYTTTGDTQYF | TGTGCCAGCAGTTACACAACGACGGGGGATACGCAGTATTTT | TRBJ2-3 | . | TRBV6-5
CSASHSYEQYF | TGCAGTGCTAGTCATTCCTACGAGCAGTACTTC | TRBJ2-7 | . | TRBV20-1
CSAGQGKDSPLHF | TGCAGCGCGGGACAGGGGAAAGATTCACCCCTCCACTTT | TRBJ1-6 | TRBD1 | TRBV29-1
CASSQVGTGGSYEQYF | TGTGCCAGCAGCCAAGTGGGGACAGGGGGCTCCTACGAGCAGTACTTC | TRBJ2-7 | TRBD1 | TRBV7-9
CASSLSTSDTGELFF | TGCGCCAGCAGCTTATCAACTAGCGACACCGGGGAGCTGTTTTTT | TRBJ2-2 | TRBD2 | TRBV5-1
CVSSSYLSGNTIYF | TGTGTCAGCAGCTCCTACCTCTCTGGAAACACCATATATTTT | TRBJ1-3 | . | TRBV7-2
CASSLQGLVTEAFF | TGCGCCAGCAGCTTGCAGGGGCTAGTTACTGAAGCTTTCTTT | TRBJ1-1 | . | TRBV5-1
CASSLGQGESNQPQHF | TGTGCCAGCAGCTTAGGACAGGGGGAAAGCAATCAGCCCCAGCATTTT | TRBJ1-5 | TRBD1 | TRBV7-6
CAWNGQDNQPQHF | TGTGCCTGGAATGGACAGGACAATCAGCCCCAGCATTTT | TRBJ1-5 | TRBD1 | TRBV30
CASSHTGVNEQFF | TGCGCCAGCAGCCATACCGGGGTTAATGAGCAGTTCTTC | TRBJ2-1 | . | TRBV4-1
CASSYAGGSGNTIYF | TGTGCCAGCAGCTACGCGGGGGGCTCTGGAAACACCATATATTTT | TRBJ1-3 | . | TRBV7-2
CASSFSGGAPGELFF | TGTGCCAGCAGTTTCAGCGGGGGGGCCCCCGGGGAGCTGTTTTTT | TRBJ2-2 | TRBD2 | TRBV7-9
CAISGTSGAYEQYF | TGTGCCATCAGCGGGACTAGCGGGGCCTACGAGCAGTACTTC | TRBJ2-7 | TRBD2 | TRBV10-3
CASSLYGGQYYEQYF | TGTGCCAGCAGTTTATATGGTGGGCAGTATTACGAGCAGTACTTC | TRBJ2-7 | . | TRBV27
CASSSIAGTNTDTQYF | TGTGCCAGCAGCTCCATAGCGGGGACAAACACAGATACGCAGTATTTT | TRBJ2-3 | TRBD2 | TRBV7-2
CASSSTGRGVFPDTQYF | TGTGCCAGCAGTTCGACTGGAAGAGGAGTTTTCCCAGATACGCAGTATTTT | TRBJ2-3 | . | TRBV28
CASSLGVVGAAGELFF | TGTGCCAGCAGCTTGGGAGTCGTGGGGGCTGCCGGGGAGCTGTTTTTT | TRBJ2-2 | . | TRBV5-4
CASSMGLPGGNEQFF | TGTGCCAGCAGCATGGGACTCCCCGGTGGCAATGAGCAGTTCTTC | TRBJ2-1 | . | TRBV7-8
CASSIRGNEQYF | TGTGCCAGCAGTATACGGGGAAACGAGCAGTACTTC | TRBJ2-7 | . | TRBV6-1